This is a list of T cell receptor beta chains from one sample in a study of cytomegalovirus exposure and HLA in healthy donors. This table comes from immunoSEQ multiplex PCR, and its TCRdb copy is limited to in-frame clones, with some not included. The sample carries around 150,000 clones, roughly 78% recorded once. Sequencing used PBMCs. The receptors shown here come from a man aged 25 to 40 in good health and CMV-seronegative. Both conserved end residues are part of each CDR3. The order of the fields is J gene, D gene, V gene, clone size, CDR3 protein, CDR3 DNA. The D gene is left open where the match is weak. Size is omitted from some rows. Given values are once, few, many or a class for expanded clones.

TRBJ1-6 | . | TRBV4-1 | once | CASSQRDGGWGTLHF | TGCGCCAGCAGCCAAAGGGACGGGGGTTGGGGGACCCTCCACTTT
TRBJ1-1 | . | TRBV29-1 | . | CSVETAVEAFF | TGCAGCGTTGAAACTGCGGTTGAAGCTTTCTTT
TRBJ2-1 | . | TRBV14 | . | CASSHRVYNEQFF | TGTGCCAGCAGCCACAGGGTTTACAATGAGCAGTTCTTC
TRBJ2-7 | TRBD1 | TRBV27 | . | CAGDPRTGPYEQYF | TGTGCCGGGGATCCACGGACAGGACCCTACGAGCAGTACTTC
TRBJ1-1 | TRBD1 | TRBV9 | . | CASSRTGAQDTEAFF | TGTGCCAGCAGCCGGACAGGCGCCCAGGACACTGAAGCTTTCTTT
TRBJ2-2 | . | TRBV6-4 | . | CASKLSPDTGELFF | TGTGCCAGCAAGCTTAGCCCTGATACCGGGGAGCTGTTTTTT
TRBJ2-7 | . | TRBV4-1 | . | CASSQDLNSYEQYF | TGCGCCAGCAGCCAAGATTTAAACAGCTACGAGCAGTACTTC
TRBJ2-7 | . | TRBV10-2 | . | CASRPDSAAYEQYF | TGCGCCAGCAGACCGGACAGTGCCGCCTACGAGCAGTACTTC
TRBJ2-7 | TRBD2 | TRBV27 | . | CASSLAAGDRLEQYF | TGTGCCAGCAGTTTAGCGGCGGGGGACCGTCTGGAGCAGTACTTC
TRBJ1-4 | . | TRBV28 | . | CASSSPTGIEKLFF | TGTGCCAGCAGCTCGCCCACGGGAATTGAAAAACTGTTTTTT
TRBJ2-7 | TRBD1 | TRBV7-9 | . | CASQGEGAFYEQYF | TGTGCCTCACAGGGGGAAGGGGCCTTCTACGAGCAGTACTTC
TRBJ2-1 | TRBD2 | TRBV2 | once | CASSEKDGLAGRNEQFF | TGTGCCAGCAGTGAAAAAGATGGACTAGCGGGGAGGAATGAGCAGTTCTTC
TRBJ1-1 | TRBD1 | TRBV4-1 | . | CASSPVDREAFF | TGCGCCAGCAGCCCCGTGGACAGGGAAGCTTTCTTT
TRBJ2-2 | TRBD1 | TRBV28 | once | CASSFRDRGNTGELFF | TGTGCCAGCAGTTTCCGGGACAGGGGTAACACCGGGGAGCTGTTTTTT
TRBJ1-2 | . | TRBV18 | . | CASSGGNTYGYTF | TGTGCCAGCTCAGGAGGAAATACCTATGGCTACACCTTC
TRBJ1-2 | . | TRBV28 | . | CASSLIQPNYGYTF | TGTGCCAGCAGTTTAATACAGCCTAACTATGGCTACACCTTC
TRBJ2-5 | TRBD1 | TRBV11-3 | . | CASSLGQTQGETQYF | TGTGCCAGCAGCTTGGGACAGACTCAAGGGGAGACCCAGTACTTC
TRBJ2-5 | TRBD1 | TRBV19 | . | CASSIGQGVIQETQYF | TGTGCCAGTAGTATCGGACAGGGGGTGATCCAAGAGACCCAGTACTTC
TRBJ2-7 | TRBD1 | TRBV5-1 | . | CASSFGTGESYEQYF | TGCGCCAGCAGTTTTGGAACAGGGGAGAGCTACGAGCAGTACTTC
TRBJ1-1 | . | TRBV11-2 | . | CASSLLGQPNTEAFF | TGTGCCAGCAGCTTATTAGGACAGCCGAACACTGAAGCTTTCTTT
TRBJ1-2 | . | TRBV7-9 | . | CASSLDNRENYGYTF | TGTGCCAGCAGCTTAGATAACAGGGAGAACTATGGCTACACCTTC
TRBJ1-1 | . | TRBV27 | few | CASSPGQNTEAFF | TGTGCCAGCAGTCCAGGGCAGAACACTGAAGCTTTCTTT
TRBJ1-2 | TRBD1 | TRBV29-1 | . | CSAGTGGAYGYTF | TGCAGCGCCGGGACAGGGGGCGCGTATGGCTACACCTTC
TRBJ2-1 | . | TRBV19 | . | CASSSRAYNEQFF | TGTGCCAGTAGTAGCCGGGCCTACAATGAGCAGTTCTTC
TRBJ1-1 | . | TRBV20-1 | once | CSAPAGGAFF | TGCAGTGCTCCCGCCGGGGGAGCTTTCTTT
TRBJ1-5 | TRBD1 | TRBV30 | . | CAWSVRDRISQPQHF | TGTGCCTGGAGTGTACGGGACAGAATTAGTCAGCCCCAGCATTTT
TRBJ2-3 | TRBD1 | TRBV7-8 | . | CASSSGQGNTDTQYF | TGTGCCAGCAGCAGCGGACAGGGGAACACAGATACGCAGTATTTT
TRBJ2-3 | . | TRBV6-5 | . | CASSYRGVQDTQYF | TGTGCCAGCAGTTATCGCGGGGTACAGGATACGCAGTATTTT
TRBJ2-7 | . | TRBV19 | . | CASSIQRYSYEQYF | TGTGCCAGTAGTATCCAACGGTACTCCTACGAGCAGTACTTC
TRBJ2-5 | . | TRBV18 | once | CASSPRPGQQETQYF | TGTGCCAGCTCACCGAGGCCGGGTCAGCAAGAGACCCAGTACTTC
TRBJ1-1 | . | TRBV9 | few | CASRRGEGNTEAFF | TGTGCCAGCAGGAGGGGGGAGGGGAACACTGAAGCTTTCTTT
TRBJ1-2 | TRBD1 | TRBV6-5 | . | CASSYSTGGYGYTF | TGTGCCAGCAGTTACTCGACAGGGGGATATGGCTACACCTTC
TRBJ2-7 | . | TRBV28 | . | CASSLTVSYEQYF | TGTGCCAGCAGTTTAACGGTATCCTACGAGCAGTACTTC
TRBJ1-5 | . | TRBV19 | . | CASRAVRGQPQHF | TGTGCCAGCCGGGCGGTTAGGGGACAGCCCCAGCATTTT
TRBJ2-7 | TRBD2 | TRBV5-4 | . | CASSLIIAGGRSYEQYF | TGTGCCAGCAGCTTGATCATAGCGGGAGGGCGGTCCTACGAGCAGTACTTC
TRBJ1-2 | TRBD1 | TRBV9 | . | CASSPGITGGYGYTF | TGTGCCAGCAGCCCTGGGATCACAGGGGGCTATGGCTACACCTTC
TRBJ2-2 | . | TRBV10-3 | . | CAIKQNTGELFF | TGTGCCATCAAGCAGAACACCGGGGAGCTGTTTTTT
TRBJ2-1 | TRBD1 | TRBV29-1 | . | CSASSTGNNEQFF | TGCAGCGCTTCCTCGACAGGGAACAATGAGCAGTTCTTC
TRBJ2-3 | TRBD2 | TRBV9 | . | CASSAYSGGASDTQYF | TGTGCCAGCAGCGCTTATAGCGGGGGGGCCTCAGATACGCAGTATTTT
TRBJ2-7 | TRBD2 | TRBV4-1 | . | CASSPGLAGAYEQYF | TGCGCCAGCAGCCCTGGACTAGCGGGAGCATACGAGCAGTACTTC
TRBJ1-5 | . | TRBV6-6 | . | CASSYSTRGLSQPQHF | TGTGCCAGCAGTTACTCAACCAGGGGCCTGTCTCAGCCCCAGCATTTT
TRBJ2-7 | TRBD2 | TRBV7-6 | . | CASSGGTREPYEQYF | TGTGCCAGCAGCGGCGGGACTAGGGAACCCTACGAGCAGTACTTC
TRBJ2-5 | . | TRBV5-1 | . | CASSLMGASRETQYF | TGCGCCAGCAGCTTAATGGGGGCGAGTCGAGAGACCCAGTACTTC
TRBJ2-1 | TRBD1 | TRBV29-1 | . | CSAGQGKNEQFF | TGCAGCGCGGGACAGGGGAAGAATGAGCAGTTCTTC
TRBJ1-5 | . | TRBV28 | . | CASSLEGSQPQHF | TGTGCCAGCAGTTTGGAGGGTAGCCAGCCCCAGCATTTT
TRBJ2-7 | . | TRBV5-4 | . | CASSLGQGRSYEQYF | TGTGCCAGCAGCTTGGGCCAGGGGAGATCCTACGAGCAGTACTTC
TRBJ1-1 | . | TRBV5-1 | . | CASYYGGKNTEAFF | TGCGCCAGCTATTATGGGGGGAAGAACACTGAAGCTTTCTTT
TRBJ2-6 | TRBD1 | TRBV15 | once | CATSRNQGAVKSGANVLTF | TGTGCCACCAGCAGAAATCAGGGGGCCGTAAAATCTGGGGCCAACGTCCTGACTTTC
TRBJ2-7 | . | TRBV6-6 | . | CASSPWAKHYEQYF | TGTGCCAGCTCACCCTGGGCCAAACACTACGAGCAGTACTTC
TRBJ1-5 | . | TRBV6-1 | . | CASSEFGASNQPQHF | TGTGCCAGCAGTGAATTTGGGGCTAGCAATCAGCCCCAGCATTTT
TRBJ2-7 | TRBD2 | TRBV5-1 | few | CASSLGPSGRSLGSYEQYF | TGCGCCAGCAGCTTGGGGCCTAGCGGGAGGAGCTTAGGATCCTACGAGCAGTACTTC
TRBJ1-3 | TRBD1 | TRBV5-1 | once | CASSQTLRGQGRGNTIYF | TGCGCCAGCAGCCAAACCTTGCGAGGACAGGGGAGAGGAAACACCATATATTTT
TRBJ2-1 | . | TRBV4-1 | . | CASSQADGGLYNEQFF | TGCGCCAGCAGCCAAGCTGACGGGGGACTTTACAATGAGCAGTTCTTC
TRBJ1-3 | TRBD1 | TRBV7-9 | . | CASSLRGRGNSGNTIYF | TGTGCCAGCAGCCTCAGGGGGCGGGGTAACTCTGGAAACACCATATATTTT
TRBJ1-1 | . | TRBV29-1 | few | CSVERNTEAFF | TGCAGCGTGGAGCGGAACACTGAAGCTTTCTTT